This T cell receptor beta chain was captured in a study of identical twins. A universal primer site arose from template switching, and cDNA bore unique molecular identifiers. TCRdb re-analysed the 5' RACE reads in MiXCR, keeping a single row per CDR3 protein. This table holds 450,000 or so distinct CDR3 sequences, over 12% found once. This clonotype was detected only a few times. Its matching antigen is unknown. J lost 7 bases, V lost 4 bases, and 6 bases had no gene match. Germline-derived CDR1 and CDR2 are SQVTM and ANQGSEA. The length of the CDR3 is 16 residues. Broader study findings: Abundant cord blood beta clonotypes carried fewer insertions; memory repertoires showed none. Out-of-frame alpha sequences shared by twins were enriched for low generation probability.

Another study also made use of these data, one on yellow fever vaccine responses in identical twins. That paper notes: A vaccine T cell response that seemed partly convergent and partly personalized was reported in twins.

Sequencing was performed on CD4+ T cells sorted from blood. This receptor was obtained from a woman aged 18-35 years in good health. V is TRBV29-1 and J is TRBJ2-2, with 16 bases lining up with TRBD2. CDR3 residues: CSVAGTSGRAGGELFF. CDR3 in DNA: TGCAGCGTTGCCGGGACTAGCGGGAGGGCCGGCGGGGAGCTGTTTTTT.